This T cell receptor (beta chain) emerged from a study of T cell repertoires in cytomegalovirus infection (dated by TCRdb to about 2019). Describing the broader study: Peptide stimulations targeted recently identified HLA-C-restricted CMV epitopes, whose presentation resists viral immunomodulation, together with well-studied HLA-B-restricted epitopes. The HLA type of each donor mattered for the analysis, because public TCR beta signatures pointed to carriage of CMV infection along with the matching HLA type.

A word on this clonotype: What antigen it recognizes has not been identified. No much larger clone is present one base from it, and per-base qualities are unavailable.

The paper as a whole reports these results and caveats: In the ex vivo response, HLA-C-restricted CMV-specific TCR beta clonotypes were dominant, and in two of eight donors the single most frequent clonotype came from this HLA-C-restricted group. In both this cohort and an independent cohort of some 350 donors, the cumulative frequency of public TCR beta family members distinguished carriers of CMV infection plus the relevant HLA type.

The treatment or condition tag for this specimen amounts to: in vitro stimulation with specific CMV peptide epitopes to enrich CMV-specific T cells. The instrument was an Illumina HiSeq 1500. Using fastp trimming at Q25 and MiXCR clonotype assembly, TCRdb reanalyzed the public sequencing data and kept in-frame beta chains. CDR3 protein sequences are deduplicated, and each keeps its most common genes and DNA. Present in this sample are roughly 350,000 distinct CDR3 sequences, about 35% of which were seen just once. Roughly 13% of the sample is held by the ten biggest clonotypes. At the junction V is shortened by 3 bases and J by 4 bases, with 7 bases in between. For CDR1 and CDR2, the germline V gene (reference sequence) lists DFQATT and SNEGSKA. Including the terminal cysteine and phenylalanine, the CDR3 comprises 13 residues. Only the CDR3 DNA stays, 39 bases, in frame from base 1.

The sample was cultured PBMCs, taken from culture after CMV antigen stimulation. The origin of this receptor is a human donor in good health (CMV status not recorded). Some clones in this sample may be carry-over from other donors' samples. Rearrangement joined TRBV20-1 to TRBJ1-6, with the identity of the D gene unclear. The CDR3 has the sequence CSASPTYNSPLHF. The base sequence is TGCAGTGCTAGTCCAACTTATAATTCACCCCTCCACTTT.